The rows below give T cell receptor beta chains drawn from one sample of a study of CD8+CD57+ T cells in acquired aplastic anemia. MiXCR, run by TCRdb on the reads, gives a single entry per CDR3 protein. Among about 170,000 distinct CDR3 sequences, 55% to 80% were seen once, and the ten largest hold under 50%. Sequences were obtained from sorted CD4+, CD8+, or CD8+CD57+ T cells (not recorded which) from PBMCs. Receptors were obtained from a human donor in good health. CDR3s leave out the opening cysteine and the closing phenylalanine or tryptophan.

j_gene: TRBJ1-6; len: 12; v_gene: TRBV19; CDR3aa: ASSSGGANSPLH
j_gene: TRBJ1-6; len: 12; v_gene: TRBV10-3; CDR3aa: AITPGQGNSPLH
j_gene: TRBJ2-3; len: 13; v_gene: TRBV9; CDR3aa: ASSLRGISTDTQY
j_gene: TRBJ1-1; len: 12; v_gene: TRBV20-1; CDR3aa: SAASPWGNTEAF
j_gene: TRBJ2-5; len: 13; v_gene: TRBV4-1; CDR3aa: ASSQDPPGVETQY
j_gene: TRBJ1-2; len: 10; v_gene: TRBV6-2/TRBV6-3; CDR3aa: ASRLGQEGYT
j_gene: TRBJ2-5; len: 15; v_gene: TRBV7-8; CDR3aa: ASSLGTGTGGRETQY
j_gene: TRBJ2-1; len: 11; v_gene: TRBV19; CDR3aa: ASSMTGYNEQF
j_gene: TRBJ2-7; len: 10; v_gene: TRBV7-9; CDR3aa: ASSIQAYEQY
j_gene: TRBJ1-1; len: 12; v_gene: TRBV29-1; CDR3aa: SVRTGKGNTEAF
j_gene: TRBJ2-7; len: 13; v_gene: TRBV4-1; CDR3aa: ASSQELREAYEQY
j_gene: TRBJ2-7; len: 11; v_gene: TRBV19; CDR3aa: ARSRQGTNEQY
j_gene: TRBJ2-5; len: 16; v_gene: TRBV19; CDR3aa: ASSIGLTSGGAGETQY
j_gene: TRBJ1-1; len: 13; v_gene: TRBV2; CDR3aa: ASRAGTVMNTEAF
j_gene: TRBJ1-5; len: 12; v_gene: TRBV4-1; CDR3aa: ASSQDVRDQYQH
j_gene: TRBJ2-1; len: 12; v_gene: TRBV7-8; CDR3aa: ASSQAGSANVQF
j_gene: TRBJ1-1; len: 12; v_gene: TRBV7-3; CDR3aa: ASRVGGLNTEAF
j_gene: TRBJ2-7; len: 12; v_gene: TRBV11-2; CDR3aa: ASSLPGPRGEQY